The subject of this entry is one T cell receptor beta chain. The data are from a study of Graves' ophthalmopathy and Graves' hyperthyroidism. RNA transcripts provided the template for amplifying TCR beta CDR3 regions. HTBI-primed RT-PCR formed the first round, and a multiplex PCR formed the second. TCRdb passed the multiplex PCR reads through MiXCR, listing each CDR3 protein once. Among 580,000 or so distinct CDR3 sequences listed, under 45% were seen once. This CDR3 has 17 residues. V was clipped by 2 bases and J by 1 base; unmatched bases: 4. Germline V gene sequence: CDR1 KGHDR, CDR2 SFDVKD. The specimen sequenced was peripheral blood or thyroid tissue (not recorded which). The source of this sequence is an adult man with Graves' hyperthyroidism. The V and J genes are TRBV24-1 and TRBJ2-7; 13 positions agree with TRBD2. In nucleotides, the CDR3 is TGTGCCACCAGTGATTCGCGACTAGCGGGGGGATCCTACGAGCAGTACTTC. Its translation is CATSDSRLAGGSYEQYF.